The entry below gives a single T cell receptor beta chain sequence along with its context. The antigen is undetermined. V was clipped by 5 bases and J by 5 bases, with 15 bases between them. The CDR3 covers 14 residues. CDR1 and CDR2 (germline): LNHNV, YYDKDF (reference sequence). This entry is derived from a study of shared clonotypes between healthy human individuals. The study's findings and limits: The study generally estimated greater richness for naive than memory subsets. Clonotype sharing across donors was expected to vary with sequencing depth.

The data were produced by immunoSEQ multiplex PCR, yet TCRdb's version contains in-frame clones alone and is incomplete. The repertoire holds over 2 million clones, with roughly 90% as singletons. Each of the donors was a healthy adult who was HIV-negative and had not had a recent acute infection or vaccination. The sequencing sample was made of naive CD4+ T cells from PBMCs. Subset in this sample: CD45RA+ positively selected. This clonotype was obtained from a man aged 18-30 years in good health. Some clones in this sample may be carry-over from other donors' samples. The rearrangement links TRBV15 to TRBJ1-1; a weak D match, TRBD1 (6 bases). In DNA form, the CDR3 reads TGTGCCACCAGCGCCGGGGGGCGTAGGACTGAAGCTTTCTTT. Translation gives CATSAGGRRTEAFF.